The 5 T cell receptor beta chains below all came from one sample that was sequenced in a study of blood T cell repertoires in COVID-19. Measured with immunoSEQ multiplex PCR; TCRdb has only the in-frame clones, and not every one. The sample includes about 140,000 clones, 70% to 85% of them seen just once. The sequenced sample consisted of PBMCs or T cells enriched from blood (not recorded which). The source is a woman aged 18-35 years who had been exposed to COVID-19.

CDR3: CASRPLGGGYGYTF. DNA for the CDR3: TGTGCCAGCAGACCTCTTGGGGGCGGCTATGGCTACACCTTC. The chain recombines TRBV28 with TRBJ1-2; possible D gene TRBD1, 6 bases. The germline gives CDR1 MDHEN, CDR2 SYDVKM. This CDR3 has 14 residues. V was clipped by 6 bases and J by 4 bases, with 15 bases between them.

V usage is TRBV3-1 (or the pseudogene TRBV3-2) and J usage is TRBJ2-5; no firm D call. The CDR3 extends over 13 amino acids. The germline V gene has CDR1 LGHDT and CDR2 YNNKEL (reference sequence). Trimming removed 1 base at V and 3 bases at J, with 6 bases between. Here the CDR3 DNA reads TGTGCCAGCAGCCAAGCTGAGGAAGAGACCCAGTACTTC. Translation: CASSQAEEETQYF.

The chain combines TRBV11-2 with TRBJ2-3, with D possibly being TRBD2 (5 bases). Germline CDR1 SGHAT, CDR2 FQNNGV. Trimming shortened V by 1 base and J by 6 bases, and 14 bases separated the two germline ends. This CDR3 has 15 residues. The CDR3 sequence is CASSLVSDLGDTQYF. As DNA, the CDR3 is TGTGCCAGCAGCTTAGTGTCGGACTTAGGGGATACGCAGTATTTT.

This rearrangement joins TRBV5-1 to TRBJ2-7; 7 nucleotides line up with TRBD1. Germline values: CDR1 SGHRS, CDR2 YFSETQ. The trim removed 2 bases at V and 4 bases at J, leaving 6 bases unmatched. The CDR3 loop spans 14 amino acids. The CDR3 loop is CASSFDRDSYEQYF. CDR3 in DNA: TGCGCCAGCAGCTTTGACAGGGATTCTTACGAGCAGTACTTC. The full variable domain, completed using reference TRBV5-1 and TRBJ2-7, is KAGVTQTPRYLIKTRGQQVTLSCSPISGHRSVSWYQQTPGQGLQFLFEYFSETQRNKGNFPGRFSGRQFSNSRSEMNVSTLELGDSALYLCASSFDRDSYEQYFGPGTRLTVT.

This chain links TRBV7-9 with TRBJ1-2, with D possibly matching TRBD1 (6 bases). With 1 base removed from V and 8 bases from J, the gap between germline ends came to 8 bases. The CDR3 totals 12 residues. The germline gives CDR1 SEHNR, CDR2 FQNEAQ (reference sequence). The CDR3 loop reads CASSLGTAGYTF. The DNA of the CDR3 is TGTGCCAGCAGCTTAGGGACAGCAGGCTACACCTTC.